This T cell receptor (beta chain) comes out of a study of CD8+ T cells in alopecia areata. The trim removed 2 bases at V and 1 base at J, leaving 1 base unmatched. Germline assignment: CDR1 SQVTM and CDR2 ANQGSEA. This CDR3 spans 13 amino acids. After isolation, RNA underwent reverse transcription to generate cDNA as the sequencing template. Profiling relied on immunoSEQ multiplex PCR, and the TCRdb table lists in-frame clones only, not all of them. The table lists 100,000 to 150,000 clones, about 50% of them singletons. Lesional scalp punch biopsies and peripheral blood came from alopecia areata patients. Sorting separated CD4+ and CD8+ T cells out of PBMCs.

The receptor's source is a human donor with alopecia areata. V gene TRBV29-1 combines with J gene TRBJ1-2; 7 bases are a match to TRBD1. Sequencing was done on a sample of NKG2D-low CD8+ T cells sorted from blood. The CDR3 sequence is CSVEHRGNYGYTF. DNA of the CDR3: TGCAGCGTTGAACACAGGGGTAACTATGGCTACACCTTC.